These 5 T cell receptor beta chains share one sample of origin, sequenced in a study of regulatory and conventional T cells in RAG deficiency. The sorted regulatory T cells were CD4+, CD25-high and CD127-low, with genomic DNA sequenced. Assay used: immunoSEQ multiplex PCR; TCRdb lists only in-frame clones, some missing. In the table there are tens of thousands of clones, around 90% of which are singletons. These data were also reused for a study on regulatory T cells. That source adds: The PCR used 52 TRBV and 13 TRBJ primers.

Material for sequencing was Tregs sorted from blood. Receptors originate from a human donor in good health.

This chain joins TRBV30 and TRBJ2-1; 10 nucleotides line up with TRBD2. V was clipped by 1 base and J by 3 bases; unmatched bases: 6. The CDR3 runs 16 residues. Germline values: CDR1 GTSNPN, CDR2 SVGIG (reference sequence). The CDR3 spells CAWSGTSGVIYNEQFF. The CDR3 DNA follows: TGTGCCTGGAGTGGGACTAGCGGCGTGATCTACAATGAGCAGTTCTTC.

The chain carries TRBV11-1 and TRBJ2-7; the D gene is possibly TRBD1 (6 bases). Trimming stripped 3 bases from V and 3 bases from J, with 12 bases between. The CDR3 contains 14 residues. Per germline, CDR1 SGHAT and CDR2 FQDESV (reference sequence). CDR3 residues: CASSFHGQLYEQYF. CDR3 nucleotide sequence: TGTGCCAGCAGCTTCCACGGACAGCTCTACGAGCAGTACTTC.

The chain couples TRBV2 to TRBJ2-7; D possibly corresponds to TRBD1 (5 bases). Per the germline V gene, CDR1 is SNHLY and CDR2 is FYNNEI. V lost 4 bases, J lost 2 bases, and 12 bases lay in between. This CDR3 has 14 amino acids. The CDR3 loop is CASSVDQGAYEQYF. DNA for the CDR3: TGTGCCAGCAGTGTAGACCAGGGCGCCTACGAGCAGTACTTC. Full variable domain (remainder filled in from reference TRBV2 and TRBJ2-7): EPEVTQTPSHQVTQMGQEVILRCVPISNHLYFYWYRQILGQKVEFLVSFYNNEISEKSEIFDDQFSVERPDGSNFTLKIRSTKLEDSAMYFCASSVDQGAYEQYFGPGTRLTVT.

This sequence joins TRBV7-2 and TRBJ1-2, with 7 bases identical to TRBD1. CDR1 is SGHTA and CDR2 is FQGNSA in the germline V gene. With 1 base clipped from V and 8 bases from J, the junction kept 13 bases outside the gene matches. The CDR3 contains 16 residues. CDR3 region: CASSLGRGLGSHGYTF. CDR3 DNA sequence: TGTGCCAGCAGCTTAGGTAGGGGGCTCGGATCGCACGGCTACACCTTC. Full variable domain (remainder filled in from reference TRBV7-2 and TRBJ1-2): GAGVSQSPSNKVTEKGKDVELRCDPISGHTALYWYRQSLGQGLEFLIYFQGNSAPDKSGLPSDRFSAERTGGSVSTLTIQRTQQEDSAVYLCASSLGRGLGSHGYTFGSGTRLTVV.

The chain uses TRBV6-4 and TRBJ1-5, with TRBD1 identical over 9 bases. The CDR3 spans 18 residues. Germline assignment: CDR1 MRHNA and CDR2 SNTAGT. Trimming removed 0 bases from V and 5 bases from J; junction bases left unmatched: 11. The CDR3 region has the DNA TGTGCCAGCAGTGACTCGAAGGTACAGGGGGCGCAGTATCAGCCCCAGCATTTT. It translates to CASSDSKVQGAQYQPQHF.